The T cell receptor (beta chain) under discussion was sequenced for a study of spatial heterogeneity in lung cancer (dated by TCRdb to between 2017 and 2020). Background for the entire study: Beta-chain transcripts were consistently detected in greater numbers than alpha-chain transcripts, which likely reflected higher beta-chain transcript abundance. In the raw uncorrected reads, each unique combination of TCR and UMI appeared more than ten times on average. Both alpha and beta chains were TCR-sequenced in roughly 200 tumor regions, approximately 67 matched nontumor lung samples and around 50 PBMC samples obtained at surgery. Nonsynonymous mutation counts, determined by whole-exome sequencing of tumor tissue, were related to features of the TCR repertoire. In non-small cell lung cancer, the study made a quantitative comparison of TCR alpha and beta repertoires among multiple tumor regions, matched nontumor lung and blood. The study at large found these results: Ubiquitous expanded tumor TCRs were detected in blood more often at tumor resection than at routine follow-up. Confirming at a functional level the hypothesis that regional TCRs recognize regional mutations was considered to require additional single-cell paired TCR alpha and beta sequencing.

This specimen's time point label, per the study, means: sample taken at primary tumor resection. Without any cell sorting, TCR sequencing was performed on whole RNA extracted either from tumor and nontumor lung tissue or from cryopreserved PBMC samples. Samples were obtained from approximately 72 patients with early-stage, untreated non-small cell lung cancer from the lung TRACERx cohort. Patients were selected for TCR sequencing only if sufficient RNA was available from at least two tumor regions. As encoded in the germline V gene, CDR1 is SGHAT while CDR2 is FQNNGV. The germline ends are 18 bases apart after V is trimmed by 4 bases and J by 8 bases. The CDR3 runs 15 amino acids, cysteine and phenylalanine included. The only DNA kept is the CDR3, 45 bases in frame from the first base. Libraries were prepared through 5' RACE. The listed sequencing device is NextSeq 500. To allow correction of PCR and sequencing errors, the TCR library protocol tagged every TCR cDNA molecule with a unique molecular identifier. The study's own analysis went as follows. TCR identification, UMI-based error correction and CDR3 extraction were performed with Decombinator tools. Expanded TCRs were defined as those above a frequency of 2 per 1,000, corresponding to the top 1% of the tumor frequency distribution. Each repertoire was subsampled 100 times to 5,000 TCRs, after which Renyi diversity was computed with the R vegan package. To build CDR3 similarity networks, amino acid triplet string-kernel similarity was used, and CDR3s were connected when their pairwise similarity was above 0.82. TCRdb trimmed public reads at Q25 via fastp, called clones via MiXCR and kept in-frame beta chains. Merged by CDR3 protein, the rows form single entries marked with the most common genes and DNA. The V and J calls and clone size come from TCRdb's table, not from the authors' own analysis. This sample gives under 15,000 distinct CDR3 sequences in total; roughly 13% of them show up just once. The ten top clones hold 2.4% of the sample.

This clonotype was counted at least ten times. Its cognate antigen has yet to be identified. Per-base quality was not reported, and no clone a single base away is much larger than it. Sequencing used PBMCs, obtained at surgery. This chain joins TRBV11-2 to TRBJ2-1; the D gene assignment is ambiguous. The TCR was taken from a female donor with early-stage non-small cell lung cancer. CDR3 protein: CASSSNSIRSDEQFF. The nucleotides are TGTGCCAGCAGCTCAAACTCGATTCGGAGCGATGAGCAGTTCTTC.